The clone carrying this T cell receptor beta chain showed up just a few times. Its antigen is unidentified. Each sample had at least 7 million PBMCs isolated. This sample stems from a study of blood T cells in healthy people across ages. Whole-study results and caveats: The long-lived group displayed more naive CD4+ cells, plus higher diversity, than the aged donors did.

Combining a sample-barcoded 5' primer with a J-beta primer mix, a second PCR ran for about 6 to 12 cycles. TCRdb called the 5' RACE reads again in MiXCR, with one record for every CDR3 protein. Of around 1,000,000 distinct CDR3 sequences listed, less than 25% are singletons. The CDR3 length is 14 residues. Germline CDR1 MRHNA, CDR2 SNTAGT. This same sample was also part of a study on T cells of mothers and their children. Per that study: The study obtained over 8 million TCR beta CDR3 reads per mother and some 3 million per child.

The sequenced material came from blood. The TCR was taken from a girl aged 2-10 years in good health. The chain links TRBV6-4 to TRBJ2-5, with D perhaps matching TRBD2 (5 bases). Judging by the DNA end, TRBJ2-1 fits better; the J call may be wrong. The CDR3 coding sequence is TGTGCCAGCAGTGACCACCTAAGGACTAATGAGCAGTTCTTC. Translating it yields CASSDHLRTNEQFF.